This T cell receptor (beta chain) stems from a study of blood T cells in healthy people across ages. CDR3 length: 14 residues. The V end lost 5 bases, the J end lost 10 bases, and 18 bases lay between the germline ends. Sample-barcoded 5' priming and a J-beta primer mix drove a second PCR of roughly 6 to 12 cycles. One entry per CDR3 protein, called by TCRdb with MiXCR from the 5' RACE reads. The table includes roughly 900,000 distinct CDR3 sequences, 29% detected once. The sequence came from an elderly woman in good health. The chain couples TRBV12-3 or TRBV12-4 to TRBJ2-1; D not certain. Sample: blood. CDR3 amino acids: CASSAHRAREEQFF. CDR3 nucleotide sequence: TGTGCCAGCAGTGCTCACCGGGCCCGCGAAGAGCAGTTCTTC.